A single sample gave rise to the 10 T cell receptor beta chains below, sequenced in a study of T cell responses to AZD1222 COVID-19 vaccine. Clones were sequenced by immunoSEQ multiplex PCR, and TCRdb holds only the in-frame ones, with some missing. The repertoire consists of 150,000 or so clones, with about nine tenths occurring once and the leading ten covering roughly 5.1%. The sample was peripheral blood, taken on day 0 of AZD1222 vaccination. All receptors come from an adult in good health.

The chain joins TRBV6-5 to TRBJ1-5; TRBD1 aligns across 7 bases. CDR3 length: 15 amino acids. Germline V lookup: CDR1 MNHEY, CDR2 SVGAGI. With 0 bases clipped from V and 6 bases from J, the junction kept 5 bases outside the gene matches. The DNA of the CDR3 is TGTGCCAGCAGTTACTCGAAACAGGGGTTTCAGCCCCAGCATTTT. This codes for CASSYSKQGFQPQHF.

V gene TRBV7-2 combines with J gene TRBJ2-1; tentatively, D is TRBD1 (6 bases). CDR1 is SGHTA, CDR2 FQGNSA, per germline. Trimming pared 3 bases from V and 6 bases from J, leaving 15 bases between. The CDR3 spans 15 residues. The CDR3 bases are TGTGCCAGCAGCTTGTCTAGGGGGTTCGGCAATGAGCAGTTCTTC. Translating gives CASSLSRGFGNEQFF.

This clone was seen a handful of times. This chain links TRBV12-3 or TRBV12-4 with TRBJ2-5; the match to TRBD1 covers 7 bases. The ends lost 5 bases at V and 4 bases at J; junction bases unmatched: 4. The CDR3 covers 13 residues. The CDR3 coding sequence is TGTGCCAGCAGTACGGGACAGATAGAGACCCAGTACTTC. Translated: CASSTGQIETQYF.

The chain uses TRBV7-2 and TRBJ2-3; 12 bases agree with TRBD2. This CDR3 region has 15 residues. CDR1 and CDR2 (germline): SGHTA, FQGNSA. V trimming: 4 bases; J trimming: 6 bases; junction bases outside the gene matches: 5. The CDR3 bases are TGTGCCAGCAGCTCGCGGACTAGCGGGAAGGATACGCAGTATTTT. It specifies CASSSRTSGKDTQYF.

The chain has TRBV5-1 and TRBJ2-1, with TRBD2 identical over 14 bases. The junction had 9 bases not matched to a gene; V was cut back by 4 bases and J by 6 bases. Per the germline V gene, CDR1 is SGHRS and CDR2 is YFSETQ. The CDR3 runs 17 residues. This chain's CDR3 is CASSQTSGRASGNEQFF. CDR3 sequence (DNA): TGCGCCAGCAGCCAGACTAGCGGGAGGGCCTCCGGCAATGAGCAGTTCTTC.

The chain recombines TRBV25-1 with TRBJ1-2, with 8 bases aligning to TRBD1. V dropped 8 bases and J dropped 3; count of bases not matched to a gene: 14. Looked up from germline, CDR1 is MGHDK and CDR2 is SYGVNS. The CDR3 consists of 16 residues. This chain's CDR3 is CASQTGELMSDYGYTF. The CDR3 DNA follows: TGTGCCAGCCAGACAGGGGAGTTGATGAGTGACTATGGCTACACCTTC.

Regarding this clone: One end of the junction is discordant with germline, which a read error may explain. The rearrangement links TRBV19 to TRBJ2-3, with TRBD1 identical over 12 bases. Germline CDR1 LNHDA, CDR2 SQIVND (reference sequence). The CDR3 totals 15 residues. In nucleotides, the CDR3 is TGTGCCAGTAGTACCGGGACAGGGGGCACATATACGCAGTATTTT. Its protein is CASSTGTGGTYTQYF.

The gene calls are TRBV28 and TRBJ2-7; D not certain. Trimming took 9 bases from V and 6 from J, leaving 9 bases between them. This CDR3 comprises 10 residues. Germline CDR1 and CDR2: MDHEN and SYDVKM. Here the CDR3 DNA reads TGTGCCAGACCCATTTGCGAGCAGTACTTC. It yields the protein CARPICEQYF.

The chain is built from TRBV3-1 (or the pseudogene TRBV3-2) and TRBJ2-3; the D gene is possibly TRBD2 (5 bases). V shed 4 bases and J shed 2 bases, with 13 bases lying between them. CDR1 LGHDT and CDR2 YNNKEL come from the germline V gene (reference sequence). The CDR3 totals 15 residues. The CDR3, as DNA: TGTGCCAGCAGCCCTGAGCGGAGATTCACAGATACGCAGTATTTT. This gives the protein CASSPERRFTDTQYF.

J is TRBJ2-3 and V is TRBV2; TRBD2 aligns across 11 bases. Looked up from germline, CDR1 is SNHLY and CDR2 is FYNNEI. The CDR3 totals 17 residues. Losses at the gene ends were 5 bases for V and 13 bases for J; bases not matched to a gene: 20. The CDR3 nucleotides are TGTGCCAGCAGTAGGGACCTAATAGCGGGGGGGAGATACGTGGAGTATTTT. Protein: CASSRDLIAGGRYVEYF. Full variable domain (missing parts from reference TRBV2 and TRBJ2-3): EPEVTQTPSHQVTQMGQEVILRCVPISNHLYFYWYRQILGQKVEFLVSFYNNEISEKSEIFDDQFSVERPDGSNFTLKIRSTKLEDSAMYFCASSRDLIAGGRYVEYFGPGTRLTVL.